Listed below are T cell receptor beta chains from one sample, sequenced in a study of cytomegalovirus exposure and HLA in healthy donors. Method: immunoSEQ multiplex PCR; TCRdb's copy keeps in-frame clones and lacks some. In the table there are some 130,000 clones, around two thirds of which are singletons. The specimen was PBMCs. The source is a woman between 55 and 75 years old in good health and CMV-seropositive. Each CDR3 is given with its conserved first and last residue. Fields, in order: D gene, clone size, CDR3 length, V gene, J gene, CDR3 protein, CDR3 DNA. A D gene is named only where the DNA matches it firmly. Size is omitted from some rows. Given values are once, few, many or a class for expanded clones.

-	few	17	TRBV6-1	TRBJ1-4	CASSERRGHGTNEKLFF	TGTGCCAGCAGTGAACGCAGGGGCCACGGAACTAATGAAAAACTGTTTTTT
TRBD1	-	13	TRBV28	TRBJ2-4	CASSKGQENIQYF	TGTGCCAGCAGTAAGGGACAGGAAAACATTCAGTACTTC
TRBD2	-	14	TRBV5-4	TRBJ2-5	CASSRSGVQETQYF	TGTGCCAGCAGCCGTAGCGGGGTACAAGAGACCCAGTACTTC
TRBD1	-	14	TRBV19	TRBJ1-5	CASTQGQGNQPQHF	TGTGCCAGTACCCAAGGACAGGGCAATCAGCCCCAGCATTTT
-	-	14	TRBV4-1	TRBJ1-2	CASSQETEYYGYTF	TGCGCCAGCAGCCAAGAAACTGAATACTATGGCTACACCTTC
-	few	14	TRBV7-4	TRBJ1-4	CASSSSPRPQGLFF	TGTGCCAGCAGCTCCAGCCCTAGGCCGCAGGGATTGTTTTTT
TRBD2	-	15	TRBV19	TRBJ2-1	CASSITSGRHNEQFF	TGTGCCAGTAGTATAACTAGCGGGAGGCACAATGAGCAGTTCTTC
-	few	14	TRBV11-2	TRBJ1-1	CASRLTEGNTEAFF	TGTGCCAGCCGTCTGACCGAGGGGAACACTGAAGCTTTCTTT
TRBD2	-	14	TRBV28	TRBJ2-7	CASGTSGVPYEQYF	TGTGCCAGCGGGACTAGCGGGGTGCCCTACGAGCAGTACTTC
-	-	14	TRBV6-6	TRBJ2-2	CATSLQATTGELFF	TGTGCCACTTCGCTGCAGGCGACCACCGGGGAGCTGTTTTTT
-	-	14	TRBV5-1	TRBJ1-1	CASSLEAVGTEAFF	TGCGCCAGCAGCTTGGAGGCAGTCGGGACTGAAGCTTTCTTT
-	-	15	TRBV27	TRBJ2-6	CATQTTALGANVLTF	TGTGCCACCCAGACCACAGCCTTGGGGGCCAACGTCCTGACTTTC
-	-	15	TRBV10-3	TRBJ2-7	CAIRPTGLSSYEQYF	TGTGCCATCAGACCCACAGGGCTGAGCTCCTACGAGCAGTACTTC
-	-	15	TRBV28	TRBJ2-2	CASSQPTGNTGELFF	TGTGCCAGCAGCCAACCGACAGGAAACACCGGGGAGCTGTTTTTT
TRBD1	-	16	TRBV7-2	TRBJ2-3	CASSLAPGQGIDTQYF	TGTGCCAGCAGCTTAGCTCCGGGACAGGGGATAGATACGCAGTATTTT
-	-	14	TRBV25-1	TRBJ2-1	CASSDPTQGNEQFF	TGTGCCAGCAGTGACCCAACGCAGGGTAATGAGCAGTTCTTC
TRBD1	few	16	TRBV11-2	TRBJ2-5	CASSPPGTGGAKTQYF	TGTGCCAGCAGCCCCCCCGGGACAGGGGGCGCGAAGACCCAGTACTTC
TRBD1	once	13	TRBV30	TRBJ1-1	CAWRNRGGTEAFF	TGTGCCTGGAGGAACAGGGGGGGCACTGAAGCTTTCTTT
TRBD2	few	15	TRBV6-5	TRBJ2-1	CASLAGGVGYNEQFF	TGTGCCAGCCTAGCGGGAGGAGTGGGCTACAATGAGCAGTTCTTC
TRBD1	-	15	TRBV7-9	TRBJ1-1	CASSFSRDRNTEAFF	TGTGCCAGCAGCTTTAGCCGGGACAGGAACACTGAAGCTTTCTTT
TRBD2	-	16	TRBV5-1	TRBJ2-7	CASSNTGTRSSYEQYF	TGCGCCAGCAGCAATACCGGGACTAGGAGCTCCTACGAGCAGTACTTC
TRBD1	-	15	TRBV12-5	TRBJ2-1	CASGPRWTGGNEQFF	TGTGCTAGTGGTCCCCGTTGGACAGGTGGTAATGAGCAGTTCTTC
TRBD1	-	14	TRBV6-5	TRBJ2-2	CASSGDRGPRELFF	TGTGCCAGCAGCGGGGACAGGGGGCCTAGGGAGCTGTTTTTT
TRBD2	-	15	TRBV4-1	TRBJ2-1	CASSQAGGTWGEQFF	TGCGCCAGCAGCCAAGCGGGAGGGACTTGGGGTGAGCAGTTCTTC
TRBD1	few	14	TRBV5-6	TRBJ2-7	CASRSKDRGHEQYF	TGTGCCAGCAGGTCTAAGGACAGGGGCCACGAGCAGTACTTC
-	-	15	TRBV5-4	TRBJ1-2	CASSFTDLRGYGYTF	TGTGCCAGCAGCTTTACCGATCTACGGGGATATGGCTACACCTTC
TRBD1	-	15	TRBV7-7	TRBJ2-2	CASSLLQGAGGELFF	TGTGCCAGCAGCTTATTACAGGGGGCCGGCGGGGAGCTGTTTTTT
-	-	14	TRBV9	TRBJ2-3	CASSVEASTDTQYF	TGTGCCAGCAGCGTAGAAGCGAGCACAGATACGCAGTATTTT
-	-	17	TRBV4-1	TRBJ1-4	CASSEGPGQGTNEKLFF	TGCGCCAGCAGCGAAGGACCGGGGCAGGGGACTAATGAAAAACTGTTTTTT
TRBD2	-	14	TRBV7-6	TRBJ2-1	CASSLAGGYNEQFF	TGTGCCAGCAGCCTAGCGGGAGGTTACAATGAGCAGTTCTTC
-	once	13	TRBV18	TRBJ2-7	CASSRRELGEQYF	TGTGCCAGCTCACGACGGGAGCTTGGGGAGCAGTACTTC
TRBD1	-	14	TRBV27	TRBJ2-7	CASTRTGGIYEQYF	TGTGCCAGCACCCGGACAGGGGGCATCTACGAGCAGTACTTC
-	-	16	TRBV9	TRBJ2-7	CASSTTVSPREYEQYF	TGTGCCAGCAGCACGACTGTTTCTCCGCGAGAATACGAGCAGTACTTC
TRBD1	few	13	TRBV6-5	TRBJ1-2	CASSPDRGYGYTF	TGTGCCAGCAGTCCTGACAGGGGTTATGGCTACACCTTC
TRBD2	-	14	TRBV9	TRBJ2-3	CASSVAGGRDTQYF	TGTGCCAGCAGCGTGGCGGGAGGGCGGGATACGCAGTATTTT